These 7 T cell receptor beta chains came from one sample sequenced in a study of blood T cells in healthy people across ages. Sample-barcoded 5' priming and a J-beta primer mix drove a second PCR of roughly 7 to 11 cycles. TCRdb re-derived calls from the 5' RACE reads in MiXCR, one entry per CDR3 protein. The data hold 600,000 to 850,000 distinct CDR3 sequences, with roughly 25% observed a single time. These data also formed part of another study, on T cells of mothers and their children.

Sequencing was done on a sample of blood. These receptors all stem from a boy aged 10-17 years in good health.

This chain links TRBV2 with TRBJ1-2; TRBD1 aligns across 9 bases. After removal of 6 bases from V and 7 bases from J, the junction contained 9 bases not matched to a gene. Per the germline V gene, CDR1 is SNHLY and CDR2 is FYNNEI. There are 14 residues in the CDR3. The CDR3 is CASRPNTGGSGYTF. For the CDR3, the DNA is TGTGCCAGCAGACCAAACACAGGGGGCAGTGGCTACACCTTC.

The table lists this clonotype with a few counts. The rearrangement joins TRBV7-2 to TRBJ1-4, with no clear D. CDR3 length: 16 amino acids. Germline V gene lookup returns CDR1 SGHTA and CDR2 FQGNSA. Trimming stripped 1 base from V and 6 bases from J, with 15 bases between. The CDR3 reads CASSLGWQVWDEKLFF. The CDR3 nucleotides read TGTGCCAGCAGCTTAGGTTGGCAGGTCTGGGATGAAAAACTGTTTTTT. Full variable domain (missing parts from reference TRBV7-2 and TRBJ1-4): GAGVSQSPSNKVTEKGKDVELRCDPISGHTALYWYRQSLGQGLEFLIYFQGNSAPDKSGLPSDRFSAERTGGSVSTLTIQRTQQEDSAVYLCASSLGWQVWDEKLFFGSGTQLSVL.

The rearrangement uses TRBV20-1 and TRBJ1-3, with unresolved D. Germline V lookup: CDR1 DFQATT, CDR2 SNEGSKA (reference sequence). This CDR3 contains 12 residues. Deletions cut 3 bases from V and 4 bases from J, with 7 bases between. CDR3 in amino acids: CSASHAGNTIYF. The CDR3 DNA follows: TGCAGTGCTAGTCACGCAGGAAACACCATATATTTT.

The chain recombines TRBV7-2 with TRBJ2-5; D remains ambiguous. The CDR3 extends over 14 amino acids. Germline V gives CDR1 SGHTA, CDR2 FQGNSA. Trimming left V 2 bases short and J 5 bases short, with 12 bases between. This CDR3 reads CASSLKGRVETQYF. In DNA, the CDR3 is TGTGCCAGCAGCTTAAAGGGTCGGGTTGAGACCCAGTACTTC.

The V call is TRBV3-1, the J call TRBJ2-3; D perhaps matches TRBD2 (6 bases). Trimming removed 4 bases from V and 0 bases from J, with 14 bases in between. Germline V CDR1 and CDR2: LGHDT, YNNKEL (reference sequence). The CDR3 totals 16 residues. The CDR3 protein is CASSPGGSSSTDTQYF. The CDR3, as DNA: TGTGCCAGCAGCCCCGGAGGGTCCTCTAGCACAGATACGCAGTATTTT.

The chain recombines TRBV7-9 with TRBJ1-4; D is perhaps TRBD1 (5 bases). CDR1 is SEHNR and CDR2 is FQNEAQ in the germline V gene (reference sequence). The CDR3 has 14 amino acids. V dropped 7 bases and J dropped 2 bases, with 11 bases sitting between them. CDR3 loop: CASTGPFTNEKLFF. CDR3 coding DNA: TGTGCCAGCACGGGGCCCTTCACTAATGAAAAACTGTTTTTT.

The chain has TRBV5-1 and TRBJ2-5, with D perhaps TRBD2 (5 bases). The germline V gene has CDR1 SGHRS and CDR2 YFSETQ. The CDR3 loop spans 14 amino acids. With 4 bases removed from V and 5 bases from J, the gap between germline ends came to 15 bases. As DNA, the CDR3 is TGCGCCAGCAGCAATACTTTTGGGGAGGAGACCCAGTACTTC. It is translated as CASSNTFGEETQYF. Full variable domain (rest looked up from reference TRBV5-1 and TRBJ2-5): KAGVTQTPRYLIKTRGQQVTLSCSPISGHRSVSWYQQTPGQGLQFLFEYFSETQRNKGNFPGRFSGRQFSNSRSEMNVSTLELGDSALYLCASSNTFGEETQYFGPGTRLLVL.